This T cell receptor beta chain was documented in a study of technical replicates of blood from several donors. Between the trimmed V and J ends, which lost 1 base and 2 bases, there was a span of 12 bases. The CDR3 runs to 15 residues. Germline lookup yields CDR1 SGHNT and CDR2 YYREEE (reference sequence). Repertoires were generated with immunoSEQ multiplex PCR, while TCRdb's copy carries only in-frame clones and drops some. The sample contains more than 80,000 clones, 95% of which appear only once. The rearrangement uses TRBV5-4 and TRBJ2-5; maybe TRBD1 (6 bases). Sequences were obtained from T cells isolated from PBMCs. The origin of this receptor is a human donor in good health. The CDR3 sequence: CASSLPGQMQETQYF. DNA of the CDR3: TGTGCCAGCAGCTTGCCCGGACAGATGCAAGAGACCCAGTACTTC.